This paragraph covers one T cell receptor beta chain sequence. The antigen it recognizes is unknown. No qualities accompany the bases; no much larger clone lies one base away. At the junction V is shortened by 2 bases and J by 3 bases, with 14 bases in between. From the cysteine through the phenylalanine, the CDR3 covers 15 amino acids. The only DNA kept is the CDR3, 45 bases in frame from the first base. Reading the germline V gene (reference sequence) gives CDR1 DFQATT and CDR2 SNEGSKA. This specimen comes from a study of CD8 T cells in ankylosing spondylitis (dated by TCRdb to the late 2010s). For the wider study: T cell receptor beta repertoires were profiled in healthy donors and ankylosing spondylitis patients so that disease-linked TCR variants could be found. The whole study cohort included 108 healthy donors and roughly 24 ankylosing spondylitis patients. Peripheral blood was sampled, and synovial fluid was also collected from ankylosing spondylitis patients. The full study reports these points: According to the report, matched synovial fluid samples from ankylosing spondylitis patients were significantly enriched for the disease-linked clones. A CD8+ phenotype was shown by the disease-linked clones, which were found at relatively low frequencies in peripheral blood. Some of the motif variants had been reported before in the synovial fluid and blood of reactive arthritis patients, a finding that suggests common disease-initiation mechanisms. A TCR beta motif of 7 or 8 highly homologous amino acid variants appeared characteristic of blood from ankylosing spondylitis patients.

This sample was sequenced with an Illumina HiSeq 2500. Quantitative 5'-RACE with molecular barcodes was used to prepare TCR beta libraries. From the authors' description of their analysis: A new computational method, built on a probabilistic model of VDJ rearrangement, was used to identify disease-linked TCR variants. TCRdb trimmed public reads at Q25 via fastp, called clones via MiXCR and kept in-frame beta chains. A single entry per CDR3 protein holds the most common genes and DNA from its merged rows. The V and J calls and clone size are TCRdb's, not the authors'. For this sample there are fewer than 400,000 distinct CDR3 sequences; around 24% appear just once. Together, the top ten hold approximately 15% of the sample.

The TCR comes from a male donor with ankylosing spondylitis. The chain is made from TRBV20-1 and TRBJ1-5; confidence is insufficient to name the D gene. Sequenced material: blood, either unsorted or a sorted T cell fraction (not recorded which). The CDR3 reads as follows: CSARRYSAHNQPQHF. The DNA sequence is as follows: TGCAGTGCTAGACGTTACAGTGCCCACAATCAGCCCCAGCATTTT.